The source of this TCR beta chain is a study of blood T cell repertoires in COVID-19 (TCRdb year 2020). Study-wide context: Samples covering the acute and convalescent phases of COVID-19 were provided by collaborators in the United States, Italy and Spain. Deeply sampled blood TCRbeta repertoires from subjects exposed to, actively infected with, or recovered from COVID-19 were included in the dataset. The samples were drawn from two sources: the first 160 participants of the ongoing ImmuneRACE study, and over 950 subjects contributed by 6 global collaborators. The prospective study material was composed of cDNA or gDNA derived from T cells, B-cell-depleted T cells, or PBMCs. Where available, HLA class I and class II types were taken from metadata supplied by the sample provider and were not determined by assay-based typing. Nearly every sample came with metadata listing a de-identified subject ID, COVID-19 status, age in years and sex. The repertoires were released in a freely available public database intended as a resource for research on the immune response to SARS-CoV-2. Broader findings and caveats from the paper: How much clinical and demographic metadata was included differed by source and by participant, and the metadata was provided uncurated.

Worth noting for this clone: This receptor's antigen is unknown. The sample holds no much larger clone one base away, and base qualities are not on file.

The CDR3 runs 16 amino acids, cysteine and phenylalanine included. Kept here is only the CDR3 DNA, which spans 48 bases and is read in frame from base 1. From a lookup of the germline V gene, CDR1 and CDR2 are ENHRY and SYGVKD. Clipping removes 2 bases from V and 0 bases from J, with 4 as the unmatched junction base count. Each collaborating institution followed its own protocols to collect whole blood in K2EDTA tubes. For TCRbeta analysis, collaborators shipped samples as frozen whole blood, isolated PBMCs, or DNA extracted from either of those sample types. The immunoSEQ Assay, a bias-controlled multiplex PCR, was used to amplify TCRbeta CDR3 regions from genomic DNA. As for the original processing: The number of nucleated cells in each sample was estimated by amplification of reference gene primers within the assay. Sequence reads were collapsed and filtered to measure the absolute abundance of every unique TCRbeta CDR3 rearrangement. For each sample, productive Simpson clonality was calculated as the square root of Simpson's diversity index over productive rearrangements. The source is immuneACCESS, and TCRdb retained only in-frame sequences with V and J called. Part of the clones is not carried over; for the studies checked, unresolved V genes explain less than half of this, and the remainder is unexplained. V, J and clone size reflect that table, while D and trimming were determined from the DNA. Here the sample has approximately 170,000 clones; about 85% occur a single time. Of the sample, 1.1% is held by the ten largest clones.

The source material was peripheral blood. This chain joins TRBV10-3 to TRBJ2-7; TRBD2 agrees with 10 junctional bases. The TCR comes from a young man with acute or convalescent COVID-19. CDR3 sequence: CAISERGLAASYEQYF. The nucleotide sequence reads TGTGCCATCAGTGAGCGCGGACTAGCGGCCTCCTACGAGCAGTACTTC.